Reported below is one TCR beta chain. Its antigen is unidentified. The sample is drawn from a study of identical twins. Findings and caveats of the study: With abundant cord blood beta clonotypes, insertions were fewer; memory repertoires showed no such pattern. Beta out-of-frame sequences showed weaker excess twin sharing. There was more out-of-frame TCR alpha sharing in monozygotic twins than models estimated.

The CDR3 loop spans 15 amino acids. Germline assignment: CDR1 SNHLY and CDR2 FYNNEI. Trimming took 6 bases from V and 4 from J; bases not matched to a gene: 6. TCRdb re-called the 5' RACE reads through MiXCR, storing one row per CDR3 protein. The table shows 450,000 to 650,000 distinct CDR3 sequences, with about 16% occurring only once. Everyone who gave samples was a healthy Caucasian. These data are also associated with another study on yellow fever vaccine responses in identical twins.

What was sequenced was CD4+ T cells sorted from blood. This receptor was obtained from a woman under 30 in good health. The chain joins TRBV2 to TRBJ2-2; 9 positions match TRBD2. The CDR3 region is CASRTSGVGTGELFF. The CDR3 bases are TGTGCCAGCAGGACTAGCGGAGTGGGCACCGGGGAGCTGTTTTTT.